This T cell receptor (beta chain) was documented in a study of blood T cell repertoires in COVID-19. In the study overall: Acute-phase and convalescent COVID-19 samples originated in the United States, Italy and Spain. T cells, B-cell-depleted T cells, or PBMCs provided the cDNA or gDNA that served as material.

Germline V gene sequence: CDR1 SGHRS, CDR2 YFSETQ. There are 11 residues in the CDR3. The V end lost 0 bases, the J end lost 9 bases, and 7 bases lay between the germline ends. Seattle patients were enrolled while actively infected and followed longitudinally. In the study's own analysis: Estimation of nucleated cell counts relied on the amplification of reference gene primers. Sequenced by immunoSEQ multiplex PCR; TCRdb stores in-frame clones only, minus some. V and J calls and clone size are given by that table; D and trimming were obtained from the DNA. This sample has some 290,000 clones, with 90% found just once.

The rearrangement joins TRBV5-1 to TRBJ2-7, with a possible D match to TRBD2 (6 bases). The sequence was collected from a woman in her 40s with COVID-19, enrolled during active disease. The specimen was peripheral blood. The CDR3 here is CASSLGEVQYF. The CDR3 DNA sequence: TGCGCCAGCAGCTTGGGGGAGGTGCAGTACTTC. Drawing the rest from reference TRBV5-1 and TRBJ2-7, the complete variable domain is KAGVTQTPRYLIKTRGQQVTLSCSPISGHRSVSWYQQTPGQGLQFLFEYFSETQRNKGNFPGRFSGRQFSNSRSEMNVSTLELGDSALYLCASSLGEVQYFGPGTRLTVT.